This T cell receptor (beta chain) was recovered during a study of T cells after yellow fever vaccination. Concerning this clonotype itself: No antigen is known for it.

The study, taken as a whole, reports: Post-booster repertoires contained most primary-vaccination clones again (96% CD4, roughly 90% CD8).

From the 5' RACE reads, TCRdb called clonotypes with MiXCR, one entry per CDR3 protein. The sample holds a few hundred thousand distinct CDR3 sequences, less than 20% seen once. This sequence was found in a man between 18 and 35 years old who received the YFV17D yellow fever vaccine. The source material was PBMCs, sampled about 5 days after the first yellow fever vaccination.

The CDR3 DNA reads TGTGCCACCAGCAAGGACAGGGGGTACCAAGAGACCCAGTACTTC. Amino acids: CATSKDRGYQETQYF. The chain carries TRBV15 and TRBJ2-5; 10 bases agree with TRBD1. Looked up from germline, CDR1 is LNHNV and CDR2 is YYDKDF (reference sequence). The CDR3 sequence is 15 residues long. V lost 4 bases and J lost 0; bases outside the gene matches: 2.